The sequence of this T cell receptor (beta chain) was determined in a study of T cells in Graves' hyperthyroidism and ophthalmopathy. This clonotype occurred many times. The antigen is not known. Findings of the study overall: Blood held most thyroid clonotypes expanded above 0.001 frequency.

Trimming shortened V by 0 bases and J by 3 bases, and 6 bases separated the two germline ends. CDR1 and CDR2 from the germline V gene are SGHRS and YFSETQ. The CDR3 is 13 residues long. RNA transcripts provided the source from which TCR beta CDR3 regions were amplified. The primer set for the first-round RT-PCR of the TCR CDR3 was HTBI. TCRdb independently ran MiXCR on the multiplex PCR reads; one entry per CDR3 protein. The sample holds under 400,000 distinct CDR3 sequences, about a sixth seen once. Clinical Activity Scores of at least 3, NOSPECS grades of at least 4 and durations under 3 months characterized ophthalmopathy patients. Exclusion of a patient resulted from uncontrolled infection, other autoimmune disease, pregnancy or lactation.

This receptor was identified in a woman aged 40 to 49 with Graves' ophthalmopathy. V is TRBV5-1 and J is TRBJ1-1; D gene unclear. What was sequenced was blood. CDR3: CASSLDGDTEAFF. The DNA of the CDR3 is TGCGCCAGCAGCTTGGATGGCGACACTGAAGCTTTCTTT.